This T cell receptor beta chain was profiled in a study of T cell responses to AZD1222 COVID-19 vaccine. Some clones are missing from TCRdb's copy, which holds only in-frame ones; the method was immunoSEQ multiplex PCR. Of roughly 100,000 clones listed, approximately 91% are singletons. The sequence came from an adult in good health. This material consisted of peripheral blood, taken on day 0 of AZD1222 vaccination.

Written as DNA, the CDR3 is TGTGCCAGTAGTATAGCTGGGGACACCGGGGAGCTGTTTTTT. Protein product: CASSIAGDTGELFF. This rearrangement joins TRBV19 to TRBJ2-2; D is unresolved. The CDR3 is made up of 14 amino acids. Germline V gene lookup returns CDR1 LNHDA and CDR2 SQIVND (reference sequence). Trimming pared 1 base from V and 3 bases from J, leaving 6 bases between.